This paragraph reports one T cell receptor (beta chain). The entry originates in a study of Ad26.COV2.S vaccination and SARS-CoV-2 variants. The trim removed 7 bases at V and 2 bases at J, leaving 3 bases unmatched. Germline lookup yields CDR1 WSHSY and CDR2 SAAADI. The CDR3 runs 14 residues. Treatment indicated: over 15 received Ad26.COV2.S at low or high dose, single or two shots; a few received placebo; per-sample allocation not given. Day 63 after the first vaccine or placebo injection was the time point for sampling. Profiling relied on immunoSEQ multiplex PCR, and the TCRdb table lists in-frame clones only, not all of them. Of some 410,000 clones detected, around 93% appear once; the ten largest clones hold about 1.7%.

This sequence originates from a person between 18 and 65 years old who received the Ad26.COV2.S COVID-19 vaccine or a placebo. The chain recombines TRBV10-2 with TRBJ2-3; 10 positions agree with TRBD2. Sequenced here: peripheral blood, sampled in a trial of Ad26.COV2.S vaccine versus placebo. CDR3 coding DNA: TGCGCCAGCAAAGCGGGGGGGATCACAGATACGCAGTATTTT. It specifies CASKAGGITDTQYF.